This T cell receptor (beta chain) was recorded in a study of cytomegalovirus exposure and HLA in healthy donors. Overall study results and limits: Diagnosis of cytomegalovirus status made by the classifier reportedly showed high specificity and sensitivity.

Amplification used 60 Vbeta primers and 13 Jbeta primers. As processed by the authors: Later, an analysis found approximately 80 million unique TCR beta chains, and roughly 9.9 million of these were shared. The assay was immunoSEQ multiplex PCR, and TCRdb's table has in-frame clones only and misses some. V, J and clone size reflect that table, while D and trimming were determined from the DNA. The sample has 100,000 to 150,000 clones; approximately 87% are singletons. In regard to this clone: Its specificity is unknown.

Per germline, CDR1 MGHRA and CDR2 YSYEKL. The CDR3 consists of 18 residues. V was clipped by 6 bases and J by 6 bases; unmatched bases: 14. The TCR comes from a man aged 18 to 30 in good health and CMV-seropositive. Sequencing was carried out using PBMCs. The chain combines TRBV4-1 with TRBJ2-1, with 13 bases aligning to TRBD2. The CDR3 sequence: CASRSAIPRTSGGNEQFF. The CDR3 DNA follows: TGCGCCAGCAGATCAGCAATCCCTCGGACTAGCGGGGGCAATGAGCAGTTCTTC.